This T cell receptor (beta chain) emerged from a study of human T cells and chemical hapten exposure (TCRdb year 2021). Background on the whole study: For sensitization, 2% DPC in acetone was applied to a roughly 2 cm by roughly 2 cm area of upper inner arm skin. Patch testing was performed on the upper back with Finn chambers containing 0.01% DPC, and the patch tests were scored after 6 days according to International Contact Dermatitis Research Group standards. The patient cohort, mostly female, included alopecia areata with under or over 50% scalp involvement, alopecia totalis and alopecia universalis. This study followed changes in the peripheral blood TCR repertoire in vivo during primary and secondary sensitization of alopecia patients to the hapten diphenylcyclopropenone (DPC). Libraries were combined into a pool for sequencing, and differences in TCR yield between samples came mainly from small differences in library volumes within the pool. Patient blood was sampled pre-sensitization (week 0) and at 2, 6 and about 24 weeks after DPC sensitization. About 30 alopecia patients provided blood for TCR sequencing at one to four time points (pre-sensitization, 2, 6 and 24 weeks). Throughout the study period of roughly 24 weeks, patients also received therapeutic DPC doses to the scalp every week.

The method was RACE. TCRdb names NextSeq 500 as the instrument used. During library preparation, unique molecular identifiers were attached to individual cDNA molecules so that TCRs could be counted in a quantitative, reproducible way. Each blood RNA sample was used to sequence both TCR alpha and TCR beta chains. As for the original processing: A median of approximately 96,000 TCRs per sample was observed, with a range of roughly 23,224 to 750,000. The Decombinator software suite was used to annotate V, J and CDR3 in the TCR reads. Every sample was subsampled to the same number of TCRs (28,000) for the PS versus PT1 abundance plots. TCRs were defined as expanded if absent before sensitization and observed at least eight times at the 2-week time point. Using fastp trimming at Q25 and MiXCR clonotype assembly, TCRdb reanalyzed the public sequencing data and kept in-frame beta chains. Each entry is one CDR3 protein sequence, shown with its most common DNA and genes. None of the V and J calls come from the authors' own analysis; TCRdb made them. The sample table lists 99,000 or so distinct CDR3 sequences, 34% of them with a count of one. Around 2.7% of the sample is taken by the ten largest.

The investigation overall reported the following: Significantly more large CDR3 similarity clusters were formed by expanded TCRs than by pre-sensitization or healthy control sets, consistent with antigen-driven responses. All patients had alopecia, a presumed autoimmune disease, so their immune response might differ from that of healthy individuals. Repeated subsampling changed both the strength of the expansion versus patch-test correlation and the threshold at which that correlation became significant. Patch test score was positively correlated with the number of PT1 expanded TCRs, with significance at thresholds 8, 16 and 32 but not at 4. DPC sensitization did not change the number of TCRs with a frequency above 1 in 1000, and there was no evidence of changes in global repertoire structure.

Between the V and J ends, shortened by 4 bases and 8 bases respectively, the junction contains 18 bases. The cysteine opens and the phenylalanine closes a CDR3 of 14 amino acids. Only CDR3 DNA remains: 42 bases, in frame from the first base. CDR1 SGHDT and CDR2 YYEEEE were looked up in the germline V gene. The time point label, read with the paper, signifies: patch test 3, about 24 weeks after DPC sensitization. In light of the paper, this sample's treatment or condition label describes: therapeutic diphenylcyclopropenone sensitization with weekly scalp DPC. Blood at each patch-test visit was drawn before the patch test was applied. Eligible patients were aged 18 to 70, diagnosed with alopecia, deemed suitable for DPC therapy, and excluded if pregnant. Total RNA was isolated from unfractionated whole blood collected in Tempus Blood RNA tubes. In this sample, this clonotype turned up a few times. Its binding antigen is unknown. No base quality values were provided; no much bigger clone lies one nucleotide off.

Sample: whole blood, taken in connection with sensitization to the hapten diphenylcyclopropenone (DPC). The rearrangement joined TRBV5-6 to TRBJ1-2; TRBD1 could be the D gene, as 5 bases match. The TCR was taken from a middle-aged man with alopecia areata. Some clones in this sample may be carry-over from other donors' samples. The DNA sequence follows: TGTGCCAGCAGCCGCAACGTCCAGGGAAGGGGCTACACCTTC. The translation is CASSRNVQGRGYTF.